This T cell receptor (beta chain) appears in the sequencing data of a study of molecular identifiers for immune sequencing clone quantification. Findings and limits, study-wide: Clones that had above 20 RNA copies took up over 98% of effector molecules but under 1% in naive cells.

Generation of bulk TCR libraries relied on previously described methods and listed TCR primers. TCRdb ran MiXCR on the PCR reads and lists one entry per CDR3 protein. Here the sample spans about 640,000 distinct CDR3 sequences, 15% to 20% being singletons. Trimming removed 1 base from V and 4 bases from J, with 18 bases in between. This CDR3 spans 17 amino acids. Looked up from germline, CDR1 is SEHNR and CDR2 is FQNEAQ (reference sequence). Researchers sorted naive CD8 T cells as cells that were CD8+CD4-CCR7+CD45RA+. There are many counts of this clonotype. Its matching antigen is unknown. This sequence was found in a human donor in good health. Some libraries in this study had Jurkat cell RNA spiked in. The V gene is TRBV7-9, the J gene TRBJ2-3; weak D call: TRBD2 (7 bases). Sequencing was carried out using naive CD8+ T cells from blood, with Jurkat cell RNA spiked in. Subset here: FACS-sorted CD8+CD4-CCR7+CD45RA+ naive T cells. The CDR3 loop is CASSLGPVGGRPDTQYF. The CDR3 DNA reads as TGTGCCAGCAGCTTAGGCCCTGTGGGGGGGCGGCCAGATACGCAGTATTTT.